This passage covers 24 T cell receptor beta chains from one sample sequenced in a study of spatial heterogeneity in lung cancer. Findings of the study overall: Intratumoral expanded alpha and beta TCR counts were found to track tumor mutation counts.

The time point is: sample taken at primary tumor resection. Their specific antigens are unknown. TCRdb reprocessed the 5' RACE reads with MiXCR, giving one entry per CDR3 protein. The data show 15,000 to 20,000 distinct CDR3 sequences, more than 5.5% seen once. Sequences were derived from lung tumor tissue, sampled at surgery. Source of these receptors: a male donor with early-stage non-small cell lung cancer.

This clonotype is medium-sized within its sample. Found in a library prepared for alpha chains, this beta chain is an off-target read, and its abundance has little meaning. This chain connects TRBV7-7 to TRBJ2-3, with 13 bases matching TRBD2. The CDR3 totals 16 residues. Germline V gene sequence: CDR1 SSHAT, CDR2 FNYEAQ (reference sequence). Losses at the gene ends were 5 bases for V and 1 base for J; bases not matched to a gene: 3. The CDR3 DNA reads as TGTGCCAGCAGCCCGGGGACTAGCGGGGGCACAGATACGCAGTATTTT. Its translation is CASSPGTSGGTDTQYF. Drawing the rest from reference TRBV7-7 and TRBJ2-3, the complete variable domain is GAGVSQSPRYKVTKRGQDVTLRCDPISSHATLYWYQQALGQGPEFLTYFNYEAQPDKSGLPSDRFSAERPEGSISTLTIQRTEQRDSAMYRCASSPGTSGGTDTQYFGPGTRLTVL.

In this sample, this clonotype turned up many times. The library was designed around alpha chains, so this beta chain is a stray read whose abundance carries little weight. The chain couples TRBV20-1 to TRBJ1-5, with 9 positions matching TRBD1. The CDR3 covers 14 residues. The V gene's germline CDR1 is DFQATT and CDR2 SNEGSKA (reference sequence). As DNA, the CDR3 is TGCACCGGCTGGACAGGGGAAAGCAATCAGCCCCAGCATTTT. Translation: CTGWTGESNQPQHF.

A word on this clonotype: This beta chain appears as a stray read in a library generated for alpha chains; its size is not informative. The rearrangement joins TRBV5-1 to TRBJ2-5; D may match TRBD1 or TRBD2 (5 bases each). The CDR3 contains 15 residues. Deletions cut 4 bases from V and 1 base from J, with 14 bases between. CDR1 SGHRS and CDR2 YFSETQ come from the germline V gene. The CDR3 DNA follows: TGCGCCAGCAGCGGGTTTGCCGGGACCCAAGAGACCCAGTACTTC. This translates into CASSGFAGTQETQYF.

This clonotype was counted at least ten times. Because the library targeted alpha chains, this beta chain is an off-target read whose size means little. V is TRBV7-2 and J is TRBJ2-2; D may correspond to TRBD1 or TRBD2 (5 bases each). Germline V CDR1 and CDR2: SGHTA, FQGNSA. This CDR3 has 15 residues. The ends were cut back, 1 base at V and 7 bases at J, with 13 bases in the middle. CDR3 DNA sequence: TGTGCCAGCAGCTTAGGCTGGGTGAGGGGCGGGGAGCTGTTTTTT. Residues: CASSLGWVRGGELFF.

This clonotype showed up just a few times. Being off target in a library aimed at alpha chains, this beta chain has a size of little meaning. V is TRBV28 and J is TRBJ2-5; D ambiguous. The CDR3 length is 14 residues. The V gene lost 6 bases and the J gene lost 0 bases, with 11 bases spanning the gap. Germline CDR1 MDHEN, CDR2 SYDVKM. The CDR3: CASRLGGNQETQYF. In DNA form, the CDR3 reads TGTGCCAGCAGGCTGGGTGGAAACCAAGAGACCCAGTACTTC.

This clonotype was counted ten times or more. This beta chain appears as a stray read in a library generated for alpha chains; its size is not informative. V gene TRBV7-6 combines with J gene TRBJ2-1, with 8 positions matching TRBD2. The germline gives CDR1 SGHVS, CDR2 FNYEAQ. This CDR3 contains 16 residues. Germline trimming cut 1 base from V and 5 bases from J; bases unmatched to any gene: 7. CDR3 bases: TGTGCCAGCAGCTTAGGGACTAGCAATAGGAACAATGAGCAGTTCTTC. Translation: CASSLGTSNRNNEQFF.

At least ten counts were recorded for this clonotype. Found in a library prepared for alpha chains, this beta chain is an off-target read, and its abundance has little meaning. The V gene is TRBV6-2 or TRBV6-3, the J gene TRBJ2-7; 7 nucleotides line up with TRBD1. J lost 1 base, V lost 5 bases, and 5 bases had no gene match. The CDR3 covers 14 residues. Germline lookup yields CDR1 MNHEY and CDR2 SVGEGT. CDR3 nucleotides: TGTGCCAGCAGTCGCCGGGACAGTTCCTACGAGCAGTACTTC. Residues: CASSRRDSSYEQYF.

This clonotype was picked up many times. This beta chain turned up in a library designed for alpha chains; as an off-target read, its abundance says little. The genes are TRBV7-2 and TRBJ2-5; D is unclear. The CDR3 is made up of 14 amino acids. V was trimmed by 0 bases and J by 0 bases, leaving 5 bases between them. CDR1 SGHTA and CDR2 FQGNSA come from the germline V gene. The CDR3 bases are TGTGCCAGCAGCTTAGCACAGTACCAAGAGACCCAGTACTTC. Amino acids: CASSLAQYQETQYF.

This clonotype was seen ten or more times. This beta chain is a stray sequence in a library constructed for alpha chains; its clone size is not meaningful. The CDR3 spells CASSQGGWNTEAFF. CDR3 in DNA: TGCGCCAGCAGCCAAGGTGGCTGGAACACTGAAGCTTTCTTT. J is TRBJ1-1 and V is TRBV4-1; D gene ambiguous. The ends were cut back, 1 base at V and 1 base at J, with 7 bases in the middle. CDR3 length: 14 amino acids. From germline, CDR1 is MGHRA and CDR2 YSYEKL.

This clonotype was found many times. Since it is a stray read in a library aimed at alpha chains, this beta chain has a size that is not meaningful. V usage is TRBV18 and J usage is TRBJ2-3; D remains unclear. Trimming took off 3 bases at V and 1 base at J, with 8 bases between the two ends. The CDR3 has 14 residues. The germline V gene has CDR1 KGHSH and CDR2 LQKENI. The CDR3 sequence is CASSPSRGTDTQYF. In DNA, the CDR3 is TGTGCCAGCTCACCCTCTAGGGGCACAGATACGCAGTATTTT. The variable domain in full, with the rest retrieved from reference TRBV18 and TRBJ2-3, is NAGVMQNPRHLVRRRGQEARLRCSPMKGHSHVYWYRQLPEEGLKFMVYLQKENIIDESGMPKERFSAEFPKEGPSILRIQQVVRGDSAAYFCASSPSRGTDTQYFGPGTRLTVL.

This clonotype was found many times. Little can be read into the size of this beta chain, an off-target read in a library designed for alpha chains. V and J are TRBV7-2 and TRBJ1-1; D gene uncertain. CDR1 and CDR2 (germline): SGHTA, FQGNSA. There are 14 residues in the CDR3. V lost 1 base and J 2 bases, leaving 8 bases between the germline ends. Here the CDR3 DNA reads TGTGCCAGCAGCTTAGGCCCCAGCAACACTGAAGCTTTCTTT. Protein sequence: CASSLGPSNTEAFF.

This clonotype was seen at least ten times. Because the library targeted alpha chains, this beta chain is an off-target read whose size means little. This chain links TRBV20-1 with TRBJ2-3; 9 bases fit TRBD2. The CDR3 consists of 14 residues. Germline V CDR1 and CDR2: DFQATT, SNEGSKA (reference sequence). The J segment lost 6 bases and the V segment lost 2 bases, leaving 6 bases of the junction unmatched. For the CDR3, the DNA is TGCAGTGCTAGACTCGCGGGGGGGCATGATACGCAGTATTTT. The encoded protein is CSARLAGGHDTQYF.

By share of the sample, this clonotype is medium-sized. Within a library made for alpha chains, this beta chain is off target, and its count is uninformative. V gene TRBV7-8 combines with J gene TRBJ2-3, with 10 nucleotides matching TRBD2. Germline CDR1 reads SGHVS; CDR2 reads FQNEAQ. V was clipped by 3 bases and J by 3 bases; unmatched bases: 3. The CDR3 length is 15 residues. The CDR3 DNA follows: TGTGCCAGCAGCTTGCCGGGACTAGCGACAGATACGCAGTATTTT. It encodes CASSLPGLATDTQYF.

In this sample, this clonotype turned up many times. This beta chain is a stray sequence in a library constructed for alpha chains; its clone size is not meaningful. CDR3 protein: CASLPSSGNTIYF. CDR3 sequence (DNA): TGTGCCAGCCTTCCAAGCTCTGGAAACACCATATATTTT. The V and J genes are TRBV7-9 and TRBJ1-3; D is unresolved. CDR1 is SEHNR and CDR2 is FQNEAQ in the germline V gene (reference sequence). V was clipped by 8 bases and J by 0 bases, with 8 bases between them. This CDR3 is built from 13 residues.

Concerning this clonotype itself: One junction end disagrees with the germline gene, perhaps due to a read error. This beta chain is a stray read from a library made for alpha chains; its abundance is not meaningful. The V gene is TRBV9, the J gene TRBJ1-6, with TRBD1 identical over 12 bases. The CDR3 consists of 15 residues. Germline V gene lookup returns CDR1 SGDLS and CDR2 YYNGEE. The CDR3 DNA follows: TGTGCCAGCAGCGTCGGGACAGGGGGCTCTTCACCCATCCACTTT. Protein: CASSVGTGGSSPIHF.

With respect to this clonotype: This beta chain turned up in a library designed for alpha chains; as an off-target read, its abundance says little. This sequence joins TRBV2 and TRBJ1-5; tentative D call: TRBD1 (6 bases). Germline V gene lookup returns CDR1 SNHLY and CDR2 FYNNEI. Trimming cost V 4 bases and J 4 bases, with 17 bases left between them. The CDR3 runs 16 residues. CDR3 coding DNA: TGTGCCAGCAGTGGGCGGGGCGCAGGGGCTAATCAGCCCCAGCATTTT. It is translated as CASSGRGAGANQPQHF. The entire variable domain, with the rest obtained from reference TRBV2 and TRBJ1-5, is as follows: EPEVTQTPSHQVTQMGQEVILRCVPISNHLYFYWYRQILGQKVEFLVSFYNNEISEKSEIFDDQFSVERPDGSNFTLKIRSTKLEDSAMYFCASSGRGAGANQPQHFGDGTRLSIL.

This clonotype occurred many times. Since it is a stray read in a library aimed at alpha chains, this beta chain has a size that is not meaningful. The chain couples TRBV27 to TRBJ2-5; D tentatively reads TRBD1 or TRBD2 (5 bases each). The germline gives CDR1 MNHEY, CDR2 SMNVEV (reference sequence). This CDR3 region has 16 residues. Trimming took 5 bases from V and 4 from J, leaving 20 bases between them. CDR3 nucleotides: TGTGCCAGCAGTCCCGGACAAGGAGGAGTTAGAGAGACCCAGTACTTC. Residues: CASSPGQGGVRETQYF.

This clonotype occurred many times. Since it is a stray read in a library aimed at alpha chains, this beta chain has a size that is not meaningful. The chain recombines TRBV28 with TRBJ1-1; D call uncertain. CDR3 length: 13 residues. Germline lookup yields CDR1 MDHEN and CDR2 SYDVKM. The germline V and J ends were trimmed by 2 bases and 1 base, with 5 bases remaining between them. CDR3 amino acids: CASSLLGNTEAFF. CDR3 nucleotide sequence: TGTGCCAGCAGTTTACTGGGGAACACTGAAGCTTTCTTT.

Ten or more counts support this clonotype. This beta chain appears as a stray read in a library generated for alpha chains; its size is not informative. V and J are TRBV5-1 and TRBJ1-6; TRBD1 matches at 9 bases. Trimming removed 0 bases from V and 8 bases from J; junction bases left unmatched: 6. The CDR3 length is 16 residues. In germline, CDR1 is SGHRS, CDR2 YFSETQ. The CDR3 DNA reads as TGCGCCAGCAGCTTGGAGGGACAGGGTGAAGATTCACCCCTCCACTTT. Protein product: CASSLEGQGEDSPLHF.

This clonotype has a handful of counts. This beta chain is a stray sequence in a library constructed for alpha chains; its clone size is not meaningful. The rearrangement joins TRBV1 to TRBJ1-1; no DNA check was done on the table's D call, TRBD1. TRBV1 is reported as a pseudogene. CDR3 length: 16 amino acids. As DNA, the CDR3 is TGCACCAGTAGGGAGAGGGACAGGGGAATGAACACTGAAGCTTTCTTT. Amino acids: CTSRERDRGMNTEAFF.

As for this clonotype: This beta chain is an off-target read within a library intended for alpha chains, so its frequency means little. The chain combines TRBV20-1 with TRBJ2-1; 7 bases are shared with TRBD2. The CDR3 runs to 14 residues. V gave up 6 bases and J gave up 6 bases; unmatched junction bases: 11. CDR1 is DFQATT, CDR2 SNEGSKA, per germline (reference sequence). CDR3 in DNA: TGCAGTGCCACAACAGGACTAGAAGTCAATGAGCAGTTCTTC. It specifies CSATTGLEVNEQFF.

The sample holds many counts of this clonotype. Since it is a stray read in a library aimed at alpha chains, this beta chain has a size that is not meaningful. V and J are TRBV4-2 and TRBJ1-5; 9 bases are shared with TRBD1. The CDR3 covers 17 residues. J lost 5 bases, V lost 4 bases, and 12 bases had no gene match. Looked up from germline, CDR1 is LGHNA and CDR2 is YNFKEQ. This chain's CDR3 is CASSPGAWGQGDQPQHF. DNA of the CDR3: TGTGCCAGCAGCCCGGGGGCTTGGGGACAGGGTGATCAGCCCCAGCATTTT.

In its sample, this clonotype was seen many times. Within a library made for alpha chains, this beta chain is off target, and its count is uninformative. J is TRBJ2-5 and V is TRBV20-1; 8 bases map to TRBD1. The J segment lost 5 bases and the V segment lost 3 bases, leaving 14 bases of the junction unmatched. Germline-derived CDR1 and CDR2 are DFQATT and SNEGSKA (reference sequence). The CDR3 spans 16 residues. The CDR3 loop is CSASPRQGRSVETQYF. As DNA, the CDR3 is TGCAGTGCTAGCCCTCGACAGGGGAGGAGTGTGGAGACCCAGTACTTC.

This clonotype was counted many times. Little can be read into the size of this beta chain, an off-target read in a library designed for alpha chains. The genes are TRBV29-1 and TRBJ2-4, with D unresolved. The germline V and J ends were trimmed by 5 bases and 0 bases, with 8 bases remaining between them. The CDR3 contains 13 residues. In germline, CDR1 is SQVTM, CDR2 ANQGSEA. CDR3 residues: CSVSESAKNIQYF. CDR3 nucleotides: TGCAGCGTTAGTGAGTCAGCCAAAAACATTCAGTACTTC.